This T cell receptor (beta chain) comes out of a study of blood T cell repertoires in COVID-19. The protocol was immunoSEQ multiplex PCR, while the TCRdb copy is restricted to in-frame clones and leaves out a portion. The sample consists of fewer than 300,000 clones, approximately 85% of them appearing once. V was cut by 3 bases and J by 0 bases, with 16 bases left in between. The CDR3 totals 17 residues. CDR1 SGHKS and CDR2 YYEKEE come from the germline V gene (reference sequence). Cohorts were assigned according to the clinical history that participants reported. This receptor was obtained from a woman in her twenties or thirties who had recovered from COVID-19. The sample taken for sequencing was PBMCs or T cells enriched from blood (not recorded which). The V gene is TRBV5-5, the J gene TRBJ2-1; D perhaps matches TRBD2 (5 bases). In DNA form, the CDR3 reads TGTGCCAGCAGCTCCTCCCCCAGCGGAAGCTCCTACAATGAGCAGTTCTTC. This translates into CASSSSPSGSSYNEQFF.